The next 16 T cell receptor beta chains were all read from a single sample in a study of T cells in Graves' hyperthyroidism and ophthalmopathy. The investigators amplified TCR beta CDR3 regions from RNA transcripts. The HTBI primer set was used in a first-round RT-PCR of the TCR CDR3. In TCRdb, the multiplex PCR reads were re-called with MiXCR into one record per CDR3 protein. Of some 370,000 distinct CDR3 sequences listed, around 15% are singletons. The sequencing sample was made of blood. Every receptor here comes from a man between 50 and 59 years old with Graves' ophthalmopathy.

In its sample, this clonotype was seen a few times. The V gene is TRBV12-3 or TRBV12-4, the J gene TRBJ2-3; 7 positions agree with TRBD1. The J segment lost 0 bases and the V segment lost 7 bases, leaving 7 bases of the junction unmatched. CDR3 length: 15 amino acids. CDR3 in DNA: TGTGCCAGCATCCTGGGGACAGCTAGCACAGATACGCAGTATTTT. It translates to CASILGTASTDTQYF.

This clonotype appeared many times. The genes are TRBV5-1 and TRBJ2-7; TRBD2 matches 9 bases. Germline CDR1 and CDR2: SGHRS and YFSETQ. The V segment lost 0 bases and the J segment 0 bases; nucleotides outside the gene matches: 7. This CDR3 has 17 residues. The DNA for the CDR3 is TGCGCCAGCAGCTTGGTTTCTAGCGGGACCTCCTCCTACGAGCAGTACTTC. Protein product: CASSLVSSGTSSYEQYF.

The chain employs TRBV27 and TRBJ2-1, with D possibly being TRBD1 (5 bases). Germline CDR1 is MNHEY and CDR2 is SMNVEV (reference sequence). Trimming took 3 bases from V and 0 from J, leaving 12 bases between them. CDR3 length: 16 amino acids. The CDR3 DNA follows: TGTGCCAGCAGTTTTTCCTCGACAGCCTCCTACAATGAGCAGTTCTTC. Translating it yields CASSFSSTASYNEQFF.

Concerning this clonotype: Given a much more abundant clone one base away, this may be a read error. The rearrangement uses TRBV11-2 and TRBJ2-7, with D tentatively TRBD2 (5 bases). This CDR3 has 14 amino acids. V was pared by 0 bases and J by 4 bases, with 10 bases between. Germline-derived CDR1 and CDR2 are SGHAT and FQNNGV. DNA of the CDR3: TGTGCCAGCAGCTTAGAGGGGAGAGAGTACGAGCAGTACTTC. Translation gives CASSLEGREYEQYF.

The J gene is TRBJ1-2, the V gene TRBV20-1, with 10 bases identical to TRBD1. The CDR3 sequence is 14 residues long. Germline loops: CDR1 DFQATT, CDR2 SNEGSKA (reference sequence). V gave up 1 base and J gave up 3 bases; unmatched junction bases: 2. The CDR3 DNA reads TGCAGTGCTAGAGCCGGGACAGGGGACTATGGCTACACCTTC. Its translation is CSARAGTGDYGYTF.

This clonotype appeared a few times. CDR3 sequence (DNA): TGCAGCGTAGACCAGGGGGCTGGGGAGCAGTTCTTC. Translating it yields CSVDQGAGEQFF. The rearrangement joins TRBV29-1 to TRBJ2-1, with TRBD1 identical over 8 bases. J gave up 10 bases and V 6 bases, and 8 bases lay outside the gene matches. Germline loops: CDR1 SQVTM, CDR2 ANQGSEA. The CDR3 contains 12 residues.

Many counts were recorded for this clonotype. This chain joins TRBV20-1 and TRBJ2-1; unclear D gene. With 3 bases removed from V and 6 bases from J, the gap between germline ends came to 9 bases. CDR1 DFQATT and CDR2 SNEGSKA come from the germline V gene (reference sequence). The CDR3 extends over 12 amino acids. The chain's CDR3 is CSARATSNEQFF. The CDR3 coding sequence is TGCAGTGCTAGGGCGACATCCAATGAGCAGTTCTTC.

This chain links TRBV5-4 with TRBJ2-5, with a weak D call TRBD2 (5 bases). Germline lookup yields CDR1 SGHNT and CDR2 YYREEE (reference sequence). This CDR3 has 17 residues. Trimming left V 0 bases short and J 5 bases short, with 20 bases between. The CDR3, as DNA: TGTGCCAGCAGCTTGGAGGTGGGAGCCTTCTCTAGGGAGACCCAGTACTTC. Translation gives CASSLEVGAFSRETQYF.

The V gene is TRBV20-1, the J gene TRBJ2-3; the match to TRBD2 covers 10 bases. CDR3 length equals 15 residues. V dropped 6 bases and J dropped 3; count of bases not matched to a gene: 9. From germline, CDR1 is DFQATT and CDR2 SNEGSKA (reference sequence). The CDR3 is CSAPAPGLATDTQYF. CDR3 coding DNA: TGCAGTGCGCCGGCTCCGGGACTAGCGACAGATACGCAGTATTTT.

This clonotype was recorded many times. The V and J genes are TRBV5-1 and TRBJ2-1; D gene ambiguous. The CDR3 has 14 amino acids. CDR1 is SGHRS, CDR2 YFSETQ, per germline. V was clipped by 4 bases and J by 6 bases, with 14 bases between them. The CDR3 sequence: CASSPRSQRNEQFF. The DNA of the CDR3 is TGCGCCAGCAGCCCCCGGTCCCAGCGCAATGAGCAGTTCTTC.

This clonotype was seen more than once but under ten times. V is TRBV5-6 and J is TRBJ1-2; 9 nucleotides match TRBD1. Germline V gives CDR1 SGHDT, CDR2 YYEEEE. V lost 4 bases, J lost 6 bases, and 4 bases stayed unmatched. The CDR3 spans 13 residues. CDR3 loop: CASSDTGGNGYTF. CDR3 in DNA: TGTGCCAGCAGCGATACAGGGGGCAATGGCTACACCTTC.

This clonotype showed up many times. This sequence joins TRBV28 and TRBJ2-3, with a weak D call TRBD2 (6 bases). From germline, CDR1 is MDHEN and CDR2 SYDVKM. Trimming took 7 bases from V and 6 from J, leaving 17 bases between them. There are 14 residues in the CDR3. The CDR3 is CASTGEQLSDTQYF. The CDR3 nucleotides are TGTGCCAGCACGGGGGAGCAACTATCGGATACGCAGTATTTT.

A few counts support this clonotype. V is TRBV9 and J is TRBJ2-1; 8 nucleotides align to TRBD2. Germline V gene data show CDR1 as SGDLS and CDR2 as YYNGEE. The CDR3 consists of 15 residues. V trimming: 1 base; J trimming: 7 bases; junction bases outside the gene matches: 7. CDR3 loop: CASSVSAGGPNEQFF. For the CDR3, the DNA is TGTGCCAGCAGCGTATCGGCGGGAGGCCCGAATGAGCAGTTCTTC. Full variable domain (outside the CDR3, taken from reference TRBV9 and TRBJ2-1): DSGVTQTPKHLITATGQRVTLRCSPRSGDLSVYWYQQSLDQGLQFLIQYYNGEERAKGNILERFSAQQFPDLHSELNLSSLELGDSALYFCASSVSAGGPNEQFFGPGTRLTVL.

This clonotype came up a few times. This chain joins TRBV5-1 and TRBJ1-3; D is possibly TRBD1 (5 bases). Germline V CDR1 and CDR2: SGHRS, YFSETQ. V gave up 4 bases and J gave up 0 bases, with 11 bases separating them. This CDR3 has 15 residues. The CDR3 protein is CASSPGLISGNTIYF. The CDR3 DNA is TGCGCCAGCAGCCCGGGACTGATCTCTGGAAACACCATATATTTT.

This clonotype was recorded at least ten times. This rearrangement joins TRBV28 to TRBJ2-1; 10 nucleotides align to TRBD2. Germline CDR1 MDHEN, CDR2 SYDVKM. V dropped 3 bases and J dropped 8; count of bases not matched to a gene: 7. This CDR3 spans 15 amino acids. The CDR3 region has the DNA TGTGCCAGCAGTTTTCTTAGCGGGAGGTCGGATGAGCAGTTCTTC. Protein product: CASSFLSGRSDEQFF. Full variable domain (outside the CDR3, taken from reference TRBV28 and TRBJ2-1): DVKVTQSSRYLVKRTGEKVFLECVQDMDHENMFWYRQDPGLGLRLIYFSYDVKMKEKGDIPEGYSVSREKKERFSLILESASTNQTSMYLCASSFLSGRSDEQFFGPGTRLTVL.

This clonotype was seen ten or more times. The J gene is TRBJ2-7, the V gene TRBV12-3 or TRBV12-4; 9 bases are a match to TRBD2. The J segment lost 2 bases and the V segment lost 3 bases, leaving 11 bases of the junction unmatched. This CDR3 has 17 amino acids. The CDR3 DNA is TGTGCCAGCAGTTTGGACGTTTCGGCGGGGGGGCCCTACGAGCAGTACTTC. This codes for CASSLDVSAGGPYEQYF.